This T cell receptor beta chain comes out of a study of T cells after yellow fever vaccination. The CDR3 sequence is 16 residues long. V lost 2 bases and J 5 bases, leaving 13 bases between the germline ends. Germline loops: CDR1 MGHRA, CDR2 YSYEKL. Study conclusions and caveats: The bulk population could contribute abundant contaminating clonotypes to FACS-sorted repertoires. Peaking faster, on day 5 versus 15, the secondary response was nonetheless weaker.

On this clonotype: The antigen is unknown.

TCRdb reprocessed the 5' RACE reads via MiXCR and lists one record per CDR3 protein. Among approximately 160,000 distinct CDR3 sequences, over 7% were seen once, and the ten largest hold under 40%. Here the sequenced sample was CD8+ T cells sorted from PBMCs, taken 45 days after the yellow fever booster vaccination. The chain recombines TRBV4-1 with TRBJ1-6; no definite D call. The sequence derives from a man aged 18 to 30 who received the YFV17D yellow fever vaccine. CDR3 bases: TGCGCCAGCAGCCAAAGGACTGCTCCCAATAATTCACCCCTCCACTTT. It codes for CASSQRTAPNNSPLHF.